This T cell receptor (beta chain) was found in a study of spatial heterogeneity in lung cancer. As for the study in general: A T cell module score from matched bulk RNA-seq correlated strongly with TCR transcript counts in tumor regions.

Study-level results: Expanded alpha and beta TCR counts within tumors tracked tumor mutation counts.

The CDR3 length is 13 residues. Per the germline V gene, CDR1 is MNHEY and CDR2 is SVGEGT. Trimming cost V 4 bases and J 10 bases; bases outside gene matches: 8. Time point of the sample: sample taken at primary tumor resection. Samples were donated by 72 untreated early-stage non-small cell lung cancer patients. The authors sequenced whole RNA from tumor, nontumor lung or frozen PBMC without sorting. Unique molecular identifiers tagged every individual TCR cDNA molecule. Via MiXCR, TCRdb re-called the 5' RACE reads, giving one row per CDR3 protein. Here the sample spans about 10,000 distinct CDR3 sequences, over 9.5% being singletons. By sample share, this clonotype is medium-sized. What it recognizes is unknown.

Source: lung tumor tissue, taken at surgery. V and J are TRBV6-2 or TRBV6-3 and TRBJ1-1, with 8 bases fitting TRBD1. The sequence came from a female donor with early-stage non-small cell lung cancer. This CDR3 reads CASSSGDRGVAFF. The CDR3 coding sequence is TGTGCCAGCAGTTCCGGAGACAGGGGAGTAGCTTTCTTT.